The 19 T cell receptor beta chains given below trace back to one sample, sequenced in a study of response to subunit inactivated influenza vaccine. MiXCR, run by TCRdb on the RT-PCR reads, gives a single entry per CDR3 protein. The sample records 540,000 or so distinct CDR3 sequences, over 10% being singletons. Specimen: PBMCs from blood, collected about 40 days after vaccination. The source is a man aged 50-59 years who received an inactivated influenza vaccine.

This clonotype was observed at least ten times. This chain uses TRBV7-9 with TRBJ2-2; D tentatively reads TRBD1 or TRBD2 (6 bases each). Germline V gives CDR1 SEHNR, CDR2 FQNEAQ (reference sequence). The CDR3 sequence is 16 residues long. Trimming took 5 bases from V and 7 from J, leaving 20 bases between them. This CDR3 is CASSPGPGATGGELFF. In DNA form, the CDR3 reads TGTGCCAGCAGCCCCGGGCCGGGGGCAACGGGCGGGGAGCTGTTTTTT.

This chain links TRBV19 with TRBJ2-7; TRBD1 agrees at 7 bases. This CDR3 has 14 amino acids. Germline values: CDR1 LNHDA, CDR2 SQIVND (reference sequence). V dropped 8 bases and J dropped 0; count of bases not matched to a gene: 7. In nucleotides, the CDR3 is TGTGCCAGTGGCTCCGGGACAGTCTCCTACGAGCAGTACTTC. Protein: CASGSGTVSYEQYF.

The table lists this clonotype with a few counts. This chain connects TRBV24-1 to TRBJ2-7; D ambiguous. The CDR3 extends over 13 amino acids. The V and J ends lost 3 bases and 1 base respectively, with 6 bases between them. CDR1 is KGHDR, CDR2 SFDVKD, per germline. CDR3 bases: TGTGCCACCAGTGATCATCGGTCCTACGAGCAGTACTTC. Protein sequence: CATSDHRSYEQYF.

This rearrangement joins TRBV7-2 to TRBJ2-7; D gene unclear. CDR1 SGHTA and CDR2 FQGNSA come from the germline V gene. CDR3 length: 15 residues. Trimming removed 0 bases at V and 6 bases at J, with 15 bases between. CDR3 sequence reads: CASSLAGIMLGEQYF. The CDR3 DNA reads as TGTGCCAGCAGCTTAGCGGGGATAATGCTTGGCGAGCAGTACTTC. The whole variable domain, filled in from reference TRBV7-2 and TRBJ2-7, reads GAGVSQSPSNKVTEKGKDVELRCDPISGHTALYWYRQSLGQGLEFLIYFQGNSAPDKSGLPSDRFSAERTGGSVSTLTIQRTQQEDSAVYLCASSLAGIMLGEQYFGPGTRLTVT.

The genes are TRBV12-3 or TRBV12-4 and TRBJ2-7; tentative D call: TRBD1 (6 bases). The germline V and J ends were trimmed by 4 bases and 10 bases, with 14 bases remaining between them. The CDR3 contains 12 residues. The CDR3 sequence is CASSSLGQIQYF. In nucleotides, the CDR3 is TGTGCCAGCAGTTCCCTCGGACAGATACAGTACTTC.

V is TRBV3-1 and J is TRBJ2-1, with a tentative D call TRBD1 (5 bases). The CDR3 runs to 16 residues. Germline CDR1 is LGHDT and CDR2 is YNNKEL (reference sequence). The germline V and J ends were trimmed by 4 bases and 4 bases, with 17 bases remaining between them. The CDR3 reads CASSRESRQLYNEQFF. The CDR3 nucleotides read TGTGCCAGCAGCCGAGAAAGTCGACAGTTATACAATGAGCAGTTCTTC.

This chain connects TRBV7-2 to TRBJ2-2; D uncertain. Germline-derived CDR1 and CDR2 are SGHTA and FQGNSA. Trimming took 5 bases from V and 4 from J, leaving 8 bases between them. This CDR3 comprises 13 residues. CDR3 sequence reads: CASSDRPTGELFF. DNA of the CDR3: TGTGCCAGCAGCGACCGCCCCACCGGGGAGCTGTTTTTT.

This clonotype was picked up a small number of times. V is TRBV11-2 and J is TRBJ2-1; the D gene is possibly TRBD2 (5 bases). This CDR3 is 17 amino acids long. Germline V lookup: CDR1 SGHAT, CDR2 FQNNGV. V lost 4 bases, J lost 3 bases, and 19 bases lay in between. DNA for the CDR3: TGTGCCAGCAGCTCCTTAGTTGGGATTGGAGGCTACAATGAGCAGTTCTTC. This gives the protein CASSSLVGIGGYNEQFF. Looking up the rest from reference TRBV11-2 and TRBJ2-1 gives the full variable domain: EAGVAQSPRYKIIEKRQSVAFWCNPISGHATLYWYQQILGQGPKLLIQFQNNGVVDDSQLPKDRFSAERLKGVDSTLKIQPAKLEDSAVYLCASSSLVGIGGYNEQFFGPGTRLTVL.

The chain couples TRBV20-1 to TRBJ2-1, with 7 bases matching TRBD1. CDR3 length: 14 residues. CDR1 is DFQATT, CDR2 SNEGSKA, per germline (reference sequence). The trim removed 0 bases at V and 5 bases at J, leaving 4 bases unmatched. CDR3 nucleotide sequence: TGCAGTGCTAGAGACCGGGACAGACACAATGAGCAGTTCTTC. Protein product: CSARDRDRHNEQFF.

The genes are TRBV28 and TRBJ2-6; 10 bases agree with TRBD1. Losses at the gene ends were 4 bases for V and 0 bases for J; bases not matched to a gene: 6. CDR3 length: 18 residues. In germline, CDR1 is MDHEN, CDR2 SYDVKM. The CDR3 bases are TGTGCCAGCAGTTCTCGACAGGGGGCTTTCTCTGGGGCCAACGTCCTGACTTTC. It specifies CASSSRQGAFSGANVLTF.

The rearrangement joins TRBV7-8 to TRBJ2-7; 8 bases fit TRBD2. The germline CDR1 and CDR2 sequences are SGHVS and FQNEAQ. This CDR3 contains 15 residues. V lost 0 bases to trimming and J lost 3 bases; unmatched junction nucleotides: 4. Here the CDR3 DNA reads TGTGCCAGCAGCTTAGCGCGGGGGGTTAACTACGAGCAGTACTTC. Its translation: CASSLARGVNYEQYF.

The chain employs TRBV3-1 and TRBJ2-7; D is perhaps TRBD1 or TRBD2 (5 bases each). Trimming stripped 3 bases from V and 7 bases from J, with 13 bases between. The CDR3 totals 13 residues. In germline, CDR1 is LGHDT, CDR2 YNNKEL (reference sequence). The CDR3 loop is CASSQGTDWEQYF. CDR3 bases: TGTGCCAGCAGCCAGGGGACGGATTGGGAGCAGTACTTC.

This clonotype showed up just a few times. The genes are TRBV20-1 and TRBJ1-1, with a possible D match to TRBD1 (6 bases). This CDR3 contains 13 residues. Germline V gene data show CDR1 as DFQATT and CDR2 as SNEGSKA (reference sequence). V lost 0 bases, J lost 10 bases, and 15 bases lay in between. This CDR3 reads CSARETGRAGAFF. The DNA for the CDR3 is TGCAGTGCTAGAGAAACAGGGAGGGCAGGAGCTTTCTTT.

The CDR3 loop reads CASSPGQGAPNSPLHF. The DNA of the CDR3 is TGTGCCAGCAGCCCCGGACAGGGGGCGCCGAATTCACCCCTCCACTTT. The J gene is TRBJ1-6, the V gene TRBV28, with 11 positions matching TRBD1. J lost 7 bases, V lost 6 bases, and 8 bases had no gene match. The CDR3 runs to 16 residues. From germline, CDR1 is MDHEN and CDR2 SYDVKM. The variable domain in full, completed from reference TRBV28 and TRBJ1-6, reads DVKVTQSSRYLVKRTGEKVFLECVQDMDHENMFWYRQDPGLGLRLIYFSYDVKMKEKGDIPEGYSVSREKKERFSLILESASTNQTSMYLCASSPGQGAPNSPLHFGNGTRLTVT.

About this clonotype: The junction and the germline gene differ at one end; a read error may be behind it. The chain has TRBV14 and TRBJ2-7, with 12 bases lining up with TRBD2. This CDR3 is 14 amino acids long. Looked up from germline, CDR1 is SGHDN and CDR2 is FVKESK. The DNA of the CDR3 is TGTGCCAGCAGCCAAGGGCTAGCGGGAGGGCTTAAGGACTTC. This codes for CASSQGLAGGLKDF.

The rearrangement links TRBV11-3 to TRBJ2-3; weak D call: TRBD2 (5 bases). From germline, CDR1 is SGHNT and CDR2 YENEEA. The V and J ends lost 5 bases and 6 bases respectively, with 12 bases between them. The CDR3 covers 13 residues. The CDR3 is CASSTFAGDTQYF. As DNA, the CDR3 is TGTGCCAGCAGCACTTTCGCGGGTGATACGCAGTATTTT.

This clonotype was seen ten or more times. The chain recombines TRBV24-1 with TRBJ2-1; 7 nucleotides align to TRBD1. Germline V lookup: CDR1 KGHDR, CDR2 SFDVKD. CDR3 length: 18 residues. The J segment lost 0 bases and the V segment lost 4 bases, leaving 11 bases of the junction unmatched. CDR3 in DNA: TGTGCCACCAGTGACAATGACAGGGCCCTGAGCTCCTACAATGAGCAGTTCTTC. Translation gives CATSDNDRALSSYNEQFF.

This clonotype was counted at least ten times. The J gene is TRBJ2-1, the V gene TRBV29-1, with 9 bases matching TRBD1. CDR1 is SQVTM, CDR2 ANQGSEA, per germline. The CDR3 has 16 amino acids. V shed 3 bases, J shed 8 bases, and the junction held 14 bases outside the gene matches. CDR3 in DNA: TGCAGCGTTGACGGGAAAAAGGGGACAGGGAACTATGAGCAGTTCTTC. Translation gives CSVDGKKGTGNYEQFF.

This clonotype was counted a few times. This chain links TRBV7-2 with TRBJ1-1; maybe TRBD1 (5 bases). The CDR3 totals 14 residues. Germline V CDR1 and CDR2: SGHTA, FQGNSA. Trimming shortened V by 1 base and J by 1 base, and 7 bases separated the two germline ends. The CDR3 bases are TGTGCCAGCAGCTTAGTTACAGGGAACACTGAAGCTTTCTTT. Its translation: CASSLVTGNTEAFF. Full variable domain (rest looked up from reference TRBV7-2 and TRBJ1-1): GAGVSQSPSNKVTEKGKDVELRCDPISGHTALYWYRQSLGQGLEFLIYFQGNSAPDKSGLPSDRFSAERTGGSVSTLTIQRTQQEDSAVYLCASSLVTGNTEAFFGQGTRLTVV.